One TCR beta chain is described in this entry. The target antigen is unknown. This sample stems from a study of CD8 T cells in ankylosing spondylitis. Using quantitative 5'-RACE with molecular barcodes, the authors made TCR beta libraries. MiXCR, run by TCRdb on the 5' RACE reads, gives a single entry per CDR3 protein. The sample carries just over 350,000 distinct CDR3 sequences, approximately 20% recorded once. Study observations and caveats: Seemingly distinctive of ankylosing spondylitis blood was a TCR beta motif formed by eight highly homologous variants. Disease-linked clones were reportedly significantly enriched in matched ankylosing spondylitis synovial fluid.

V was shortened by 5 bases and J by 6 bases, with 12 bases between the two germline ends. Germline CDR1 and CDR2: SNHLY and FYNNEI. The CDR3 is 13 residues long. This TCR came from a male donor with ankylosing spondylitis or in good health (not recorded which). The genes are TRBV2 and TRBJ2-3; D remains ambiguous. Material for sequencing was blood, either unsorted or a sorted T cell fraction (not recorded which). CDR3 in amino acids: CASSPSSLDTQYF. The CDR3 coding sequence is TGTGCCAGCAGTCCATCTAGTTTGGATACGCAGTATTTT.